This TCR beta chain was obtained from a study of PD-L1 blockade in urothelial cancer. Turning to the study itself: About 90% of the roughly 29 patients were men who had bladder-origin urothelial cancer.

This clone was detected a few times. TCRdb keeps only in-frame clones here, not all; method: immunoSEQ multiplex PCR. The sample yields around 50,000 clones, approximately 85% seen once. Time point in this sample: peripheral blood 6 weeks after treatment start. Urothelial carcinoma affected the patients, and it was locally advanced or metastatic. Germline CDR1 MNHNS, CDR2 SASEGT. The V end was cut by 7 bases, the J end by 4 bases, with 14 bases between. The CDR3 has 14 residues. The sequencing used PBMCs, collected around atezolizumab (anti-PD-L1) treatment. This rearrangement joins TRBV6-1 to TRBJ1-5; maybe TRBD1 (5 bases). This sequence was found in a man between 45 and 60 years old with urothelial cancer. The CDR3 DNA reads as TGTGCCAGCACCACTTCCGGGGGGAATCAGCCCCAGCATTTT. Translating gives CASTTSGGNQPQHF.